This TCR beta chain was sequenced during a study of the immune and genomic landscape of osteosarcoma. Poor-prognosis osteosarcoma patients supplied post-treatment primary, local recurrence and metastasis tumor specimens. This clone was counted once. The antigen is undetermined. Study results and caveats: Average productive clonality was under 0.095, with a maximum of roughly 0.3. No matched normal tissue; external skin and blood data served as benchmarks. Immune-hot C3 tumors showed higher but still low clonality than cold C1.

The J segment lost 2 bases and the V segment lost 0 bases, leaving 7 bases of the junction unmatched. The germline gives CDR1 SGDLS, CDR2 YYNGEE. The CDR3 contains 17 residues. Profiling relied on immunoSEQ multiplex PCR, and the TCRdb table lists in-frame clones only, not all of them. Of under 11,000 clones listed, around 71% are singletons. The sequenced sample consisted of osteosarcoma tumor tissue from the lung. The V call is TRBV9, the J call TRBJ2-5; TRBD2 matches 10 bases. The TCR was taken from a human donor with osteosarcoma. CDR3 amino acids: CASSVGETSGSQETQYF. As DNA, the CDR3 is TGTGCCAGCAGCGTAGGAGAGACTAGCGGGTCTCAAGAGACCCAGTACTTC.